Here is one T cell receptor beta chain with its context. How the authors handled the data: Estimated nucleated cell counts came from reference gene primer amplification. Sequencing was performed with immunoSEQ multiplex PCR; in TCRdb, only in-frame clones are kept and a portion is missing. V, J and clone size reflect that table, while D and trimming were determined from the DNA. The sample carries over 200,000 clones, around nine tenths recorded once. Germline CDR1 is MGHRA and CDR2 is YSYEKL. Trimming took 0 bases from V and 0 from J, leaving 18 bases between them. The CDR3 has 19 residues. The sample comes from a study of blood T cell repertoires in COVID-19. Study information: From the United States, Italy and Spain came samples of acute and convalescent COVID-19. PBMCs, B-cell-depleted T cells, or T cells were the source of the cDNA or gDNA that made up the material.

Sequenced sample: peripheral blood. The chain recombines TRBV4-1 with TRBJ2-4, with D possibly being TRBD1 (6 bases). The sequence was obtained from a woman aged 60 to 75 with acute or convalescent COVID-19. In nucleotides, the CDR3 is TGCGCCAGCAGCCAAGAGGCAGGGGCAGGTTCTGTAGCCAAAAACATTCAGTACTTC. Its protein product is CASSQEAGAGSVAKNIQYF.